These 7 T cell receptor beta chains came from one sample sequenced in a study. TCRdb processed the RT-PCR reads anew with MiXCR; each CDR3 protein has one entry. The sample has about 6,000 distinct CDR3 sequences, approximately 93% seen once. Sequenced sample: memory CD4+ T cells from blood. These receptors were taken from a female donor in good health, serving as a healthy control.

This clonotype was observed once. Found in a library prepared for alpha chains, this beta chain is an off-target read, and its abundance has little meaning. The chain is built from TRBV5-1 and TRBJ2-5; D is ambiguous. The germline CDR1 and CDR2 sequences are SGHRS and YFSETQ. There are 15 residues in the CDR3. Trimming removed 3 bases at V and 2 bases at J, with 14 bases between. The CDR3 protein is CASSSSDPAQETQYF. For the CDR3, the DNA is TGCGCCAGCAGCTCCTCTGATCCCGCACAAGAGACCCAGTACTTC.

A few counts support this clonotype. Since the library was made to target alpha chains, this beta chain is a stray read and its abundance is not meaningful. The rearrangement uses TRBV29-1 and TRBJ2-1; a weak D match, TRBD1 (6 bases). This CDR3 has 15 amino acids. Trimming stripped 1 base from V and 8 bases from J, with 18 bases between. In germline, CDR1 is SQVTM, CDR2 ANQGSEA. Here the CDR3 DNA reads TGCAGCGTTGAAGGTGGACAGTATGTCATCGATGAGCAGTTCTTC. Translating gives CSVEGGQYVIDEQFF.

With respect to this clonotype: Because this beta chain is a stray read in a library intended to capture alpha chains, its abundance should not be given much weight. This chain joins TRBV5-1 and TRBJ2-1; possible D gene TRBD1, 5 bases. Trimming removed 0 bases at V and 13 bases at J, with 8 bases between. This CDR3 has 11 residues. Germline values: CDR1 SGHRS, CDR2 YFSETQ. This CDR3 reads CASSLEQAQFF. DNA for the CDR3: TGCGCCAGCAGCTTGGAACAGGCCCAGTTCTTC.

Of note for this clonotype: In a library made to pick up alpha chains, this beta chain is a stray read with a size that means little. This chain's CDR3 is CSAPRQGADTEAFF. The CDR3 DNA follows: TGCAGTGCACCCCGACAGGGGGCGGACACTGAAGCTTTCTTT. The chain recombines TRBV20-1 with TRBJ1-1, with 10 nucleotides matching TRBD1. CDR3 size: 14 residues. Germline V CDR1 and CDR2: DFQATT, SNEGSKA (reference sequence). V trimming: 6 bases; J trimming: 3 bases; junction bases outside the gene matches: 7.

With regard to this clonotype: This beta chain slipped into a library made for alpha chains as a stray read, so its size is not meaningful. The rearrangement joins TRBV12-3 or TRBV12-4 to TRBJ1-1; 12 bases are a match to TRBD1. Trimming removed 5 bases from V and 6 bases from J; junction bases left unmatched: 10. The length of the CDR3 is 16 residues. The CDR3 nucleotides are TGTGCCAGCAGTCTGGGACAGGGGGCGCATCGGCCTGAAGCTTTCTTT. Its translation is CASSLGQGAHRPEAFF.

This clonotype appeared once. This beta chain came through as a stray read in a library set up for alpha chains, and its size says little. The CDR3 DNA reads as TGTGCCAGCAGCTTTGGGGATCAGAACACTGAAGCTTTCTTT. The encoded protein is CASSFGDQNTEAFF. The rearrangement links TRBV7-6 to TRBJ1-1; D unresolved. CDR1 SGHVS and CDR2 FNYEAQ come from the germline V gene. V lost 3 bases, J lost 1 base, and 9 bases lay in between. This CDR3 spans 14 amino acids.

Of note for this clonotype: This beta chain is an unintended read in a library built for alpha chains; its size means little. This rearrangement joins TRBV3-1 to TRBJ1-2; 10 bases are a match to TRBD1. Trimming removed 1 base from V and 2 bases from J; junction bases left unmatched: 10. Germline CDR1 LGHDT, CDR2 YNNKEL (reference sequence). The CDR3 consists of 18 residues. CDR3 in amino acids: CASSQVIGTGALNYGYTF. CDR3 bases: TGTGCCAGCAGCCAAGTAATCGGGACAGGGGCTCTCAACTATGGCTACACCTTC.